The count of the clone carrying this T cell receptor beta chain is one. This record comes from a study of blood T cell repertoires in COVID-19. Original methodology: Nucleated cell counts were estimated from reference gene primer amplification. Here immunoSEQ multiplex PCR was the method, and the copy in TCRdb shows in-frame clones only, minus some. For V, J and clone size, that table is used; D and trimming come from the DNA. The table includes some 300,000 clones, 70% to 90% detected once. The study assigned cohorts using participant-reported clinical history. Specimen: PBMCs or T cells enriched from blood (not recorded which). The TCR sequence derives from a man between 25 and 39 years old who had recovered from COVID-19.

The CDR3 protein is CASSLSRGTGGNEQFF. CDR3 coding DNA: TGTGCCAGCAGTTTATCCCGAGGGACAGGGGGTAATGAGCAGTTCTTC. V is TRBV27 and J is TRBJ2-1; 11 bases agree with TRBD1. CDR3 length: 16 residues. Germline values: CDR1 MNHEY, CDR2 SMNVEV (reference sequence). Trimming removed 0 bases from V and 7 bases from J; junction bases left unmatched: 5.